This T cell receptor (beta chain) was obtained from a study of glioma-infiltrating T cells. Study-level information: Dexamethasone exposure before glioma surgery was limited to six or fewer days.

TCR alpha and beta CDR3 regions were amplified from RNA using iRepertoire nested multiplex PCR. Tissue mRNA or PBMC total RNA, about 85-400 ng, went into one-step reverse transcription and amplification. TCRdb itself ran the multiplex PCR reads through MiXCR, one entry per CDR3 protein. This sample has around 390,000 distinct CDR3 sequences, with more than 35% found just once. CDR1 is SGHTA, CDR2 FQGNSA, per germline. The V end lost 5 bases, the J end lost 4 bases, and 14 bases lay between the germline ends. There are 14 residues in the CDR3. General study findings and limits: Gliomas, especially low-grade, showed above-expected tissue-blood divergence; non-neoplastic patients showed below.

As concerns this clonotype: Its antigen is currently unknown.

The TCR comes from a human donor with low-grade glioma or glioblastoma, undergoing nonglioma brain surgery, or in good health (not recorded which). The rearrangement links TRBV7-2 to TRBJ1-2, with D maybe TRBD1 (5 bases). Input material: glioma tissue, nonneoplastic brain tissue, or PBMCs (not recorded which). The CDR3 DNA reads TGTGCCAGCAGCCGTTCGGGGGGTACCTATGGCTACACCTTC. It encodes CASSRSGGTYGYTF.